This T cell receptor beta chain comes out of a study of T cell repertoires in cytomegalovirus infection. The wider study: Shared public TCR beta signatures pointed to both CMV infection and a matching HLA type.

The V end was cut by 9 bases, the J end by 2 bases, with 8 bases between. Germline V gene data show CDR1 as MNHNS and CDR2 as SASEGT. The CDR3 runs to 12 residues. TCRdb reprocessed the reads with MiXCR, giving one entry per CDR3 protein. The repertoire holds around 440,000 distinct CDR3 sequences, about 11% seen once, with about 9.4% in the top ten. In this sample, this clonotype turned up many times. Its cognate antigen is unknown. General study findings and limits: Within the response measured ex vivo, HLA-C-restricted CMV-specific TCR beta clonotypes were dominant.

V usage is TRBV6-1 and J usage is TRBJ1-5, with D unresolved. The sequence was collected from a human donor in good health (CMV status not recorded). Some clones in this sample may be carry-over from other donors' samples. The sample was PBMCs. The CDR3 here is CASLLGNQPQHF. The CDR3 DNA follows: TGTGCCAGTTTGTTGGGCAATCAGCCCCAGCATTTT.